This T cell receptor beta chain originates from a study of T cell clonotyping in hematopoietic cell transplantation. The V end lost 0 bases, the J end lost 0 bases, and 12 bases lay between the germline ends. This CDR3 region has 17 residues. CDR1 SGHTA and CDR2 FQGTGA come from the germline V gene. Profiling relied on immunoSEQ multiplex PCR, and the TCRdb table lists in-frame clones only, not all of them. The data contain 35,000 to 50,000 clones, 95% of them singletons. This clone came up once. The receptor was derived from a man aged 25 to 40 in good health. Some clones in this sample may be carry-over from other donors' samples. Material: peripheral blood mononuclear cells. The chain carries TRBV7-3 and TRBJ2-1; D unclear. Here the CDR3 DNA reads TGTGCCAGCAGCTTAACTGGGGTCCCAGACTCCTACAATGAGCAGTTCTTC. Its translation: CASSLTGVPDSYNEQFF. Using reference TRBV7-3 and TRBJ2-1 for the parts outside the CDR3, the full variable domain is GAGVSQTPSNKVTEKGKYVELRCDPISGHTALYWYRQSLGQGPEFLIYFQGTGAADDSGLPNDRFFAVRPEGSVSTLKIQRTERGDSAVYLCASSLTGVPDSYNEQFFGPGTRLTVL.